This T cell receptor beta chain was captured in a study of T cells after yellow fever vaccination. Template switching by 5'RACE produced TCR cDNA, adding a universal primer site and UMIs. One entry per CDR3 protein results from TCRdb running MiXCR on the 5' RACE reads. The sample carries 250,000 or so distinct CDR3 sequences, around 6.7% recorded once. Of note for this clonotype: The antigen remains undetermined.

Study-level results: Weaker overall was a secondary response that nonetheless peaked faster, on day 5 versus 15.

This clonotype was obtained from a man under 40 who received the YFV17D yellow fever vaccine. The sequences come from CD4+ T cells sorted from PBMCs, collected on the day of the yellow fever booster vaccination.

CDR3 DNA sequence: TGCAGTGCTCATCCCCCGACTAGCGGGGCCTACAATGAGCAGTTCTTC. Translating it yields CSAHPPTSGAYNEQFF. This chain links TRBV20-1 with TRBJ2-1; 11 positions agree with TRBD2. V was pared by 5 bases and J by 2 bases, with 8 bases of the junction left unmatched. CDR3 size: 16 residues. Germline-derived CDR1 and CDR2 are DFQATT and SNEGSKA (reference sequence).